This passage covers 3 T cell receptor beta chains from one sample sequenced in a study of blood T cell repertoires in COVID-19 (dated by TCRdb to between 2020 and 2021). The library was built by means of the immunoSEQ multiplex PCR assay. The table was pulled from immuneACCESS by TCRdb, which kept in-frame rearrangements only. Such tables lose some clones; where checked, under half of the loss comes from unresolved V genes, and the rest has no known cause. The sample profile shows around 230,000 clones; about nine tenths of them were found once. The ten largest make up roughly 3.4% of the sample. The sample taken for sequencing was PBMCs or T cells enriched from blood (not recorded which). The receptors come from a woman in her thirties or forties with acute COVID-19.

The chain uses TRBV7-2 and TRBJ1-4; possibly TRBD1 for D (5 bases). The ends were cut back, 6 bases at V and 8 bases at J, with 19 bases in the middle. This CDR3 contains 15 residues. Germline V gene lookup returns CDR1 SGHTA and CDR2 FQGNSA. In DNA, the CDR3 is TGTGCCAGCAGTTCCGCGGGGGTTAGGGAGGAAAAACTGTTTTTT. Protein sequence: CASSSAGVREEKLFF.

The V and J genes are TRBV30 and TRBJ1-5; perhaps TRBD1 as D (5 bases). The CDR3 loop spans 17 amino acids. Germline-derived CDR1 and CDR2 are GTSNPN and SVGIG (reference sequence). The V end lost 0 bases, the J end lost 2 bases, and 17 bases lay between the germline ends. The CDR3 spells CAWSVGGRTSGNQPQHF. Here the CDR3 DNA reads TGTGCCTGGAGTGTAGGTGGTCGGACATCGGGCAATCAGCCCCAGCATTTT. Variable domain in full (rest from reference TRBV30 and TRBJ1-5): SQTIHQWPATLVQPVGSPLSLECTVEGTSNPNLYWYRQAAGRGLQLLFYSVGIGQISSEVPQNLSASRPQDRQFILSSKKLLLSDSGFYLCAWSVGGRTSGNQPQHFGDGTRLSIL.

The chain couples TRBV18 to TRBJ2-1; 9 nucleotides agree with TRBD1. This CDR3 has 14 residues. The J segment lost 6 bases and the V segment lost 6 bases, leaving 6 bases of the junction unmatched. Germline lookup yields CDR1 KGHSH and CDR2 LQKENI. The CDR3 here is CASSRDRAVNEQFF. For the CDR3, the DNA is TGTGCCAGCTCCCGGGACAGGGCAGTCAATGAGCAGTTCTTC.